This T cell receptor beta chain was sequenced in a study of post-analysis software for immune sequencing data. Study-level points and caveats: People with multiple sclerosis had a significantly lower normalized Chao1 diversity than controls did. About five TRBV segments were more frequent in patients than controls; TRBV5-6, TRBV5-1 and TRBV20-1 belonged to this group. F measure showed strong co-clustering of same-batch samples.

The CDR3 runs 12 residues. Germline V CDR1 and CDR2: DFQATT, SNEGSKA (reference sequence). Trimming took off 3 bases at V and 1 base at J, with 6 bases between the two ends. Unique-molecular-identifier-tagged TCR beta cDNA libraries were used. TCRdb used MiXCR to reprocess the PCR reads, holding one entry per CDR3 protein. The sample contains hundreds of thousands of distinct CDR3 sequences, around 33% of which appear only once. This clonotype was found many times. Antigen: not known. This TCR was recovered from a girl between 10 and 17 years old with multiple sclerosis. The V gene is TRBV20-1, the J gene TRBJ2-5; D might be TRBD1 (5 bases). What was sequenced was blood. CDR3 loop: CSASRGQETQYF. The CDR3 DNA reads as TGCAGTGCTAGTAGGGGCCAAGAGACCCAGTACTTC.